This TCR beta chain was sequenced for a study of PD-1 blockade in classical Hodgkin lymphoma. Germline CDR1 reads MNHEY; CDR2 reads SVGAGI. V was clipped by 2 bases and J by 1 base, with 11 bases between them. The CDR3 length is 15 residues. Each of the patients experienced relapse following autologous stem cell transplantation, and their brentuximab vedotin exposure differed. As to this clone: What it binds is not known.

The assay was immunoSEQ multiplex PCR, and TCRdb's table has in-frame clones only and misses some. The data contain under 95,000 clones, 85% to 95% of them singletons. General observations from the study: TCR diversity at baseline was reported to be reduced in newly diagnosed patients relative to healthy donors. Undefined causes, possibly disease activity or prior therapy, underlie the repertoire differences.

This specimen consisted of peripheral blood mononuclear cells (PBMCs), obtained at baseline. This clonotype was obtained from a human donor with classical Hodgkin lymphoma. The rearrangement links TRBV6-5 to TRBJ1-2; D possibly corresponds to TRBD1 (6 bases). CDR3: CASSYGAGDNYGYTF. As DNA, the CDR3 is TGTGCCAGCAGTTACGGGGCAGGGGATAACTATGGCTACACCTTC.